These 18 T cell receptor beta chains were all obtained from the same sample, sequenced in a study of T cell clonotyping in hematopoietic cell transplantation. The table came from immunoSEQ multiplex PCR; TCRdb's copy has only in-frame clones and leaves some out. The table includes over 10,000 clones, roughly 45% detected once. Sample: peripheral blood mononuclear cells. The receptor source for this set is a man aged 45 to 65 in good health. Some clones in this sample may be carry-over from other donors' samples.

There are a few counts of this clone. This chain links TRBV27 with TRBJ2-7; 14 bases are shared with TRBD2. V gave up 5 bases and J gave up 3 bases; unmatched junction bases: 3. Per germline, CDR1 MNHEY and CDR2 SMNVEV (reference sequence). The CDR3 totals 15 residues. The CDR3 DNA sequence: TGTGCCAGCAGTCGACTAGCGGGGGGGCACTACGAGCAGTACTTC. Translated, it gives CASSRLAGGHYEQYF.

This chain joins TRBV14 and TRBJ1-1; no clear D. CDR1 and CDR2 from the germline V gene are SGHDN and FVKESK. V was trimmed by 3 bases and J by 0 bases, leaving 5 bases between them. CDR3 size: 13 residues. The CDR3 loop is CASSQYMNTEAFF. For the CDR3, the DNA is TGTGCCAGCAGCCAGTACATGAACACTGAAGCTTTCTTT.

Of note for this clone: The sample contains more than one DNA sequence encoding this CDR3. The genes are TRBV7-6 and TRBJ2-5; D is unresolved. V lost 4 bases and J lost 0, with 12 bases in between. This CDR3 comprises 15 residues. Germline-derived CDR1 and CDR2 are SGHVS and FNYEAQ. CDR3 in DNA: TGTGCCAGCAGCTCACTGCAAGGGTACCAAGAGACCCAGTACTTC. Residues: CASSSLQGYQETQYF. The whole variable domain, filled in from reference TRBV7-6 and TRBJ2-5, reads GAGVSQSPRYKVTKRGQDVALRCDPISGHVSLYWYRQALGQGPEFLTYFNYEAQQDKSGLPNDRFSAERPEGSISTLTIQRTEQRDSAMYRCASSSLQGYQETQYFGPGTRLLVL.

This clone was seen a few times. The chain joins TRBV28 to TRBJ2-7; D is unclear. V dropped 4 bases and J dropped 2 bases, with 3 bases sitting between them. The germline V gene encodes CDR1 MDHEN and CDR2 SYDVKM. The CDR3 runs 11 residues. CDR3: CASSSPYEQYF. The CDR3 coding sequence is TGTGCCAGCAGTTCACCCTACGAGCAGTACTTC.

The rearrangement links TRBV9 to TRBJ1-3; D is unresolved. This CDR3 is 11 amino acids long. Germline V gene data show CDR1 as SGDLS and CDR2 as YYNGEE. With 4 bases removed from V and 5 bases from J, the gap between germline ends came to 4 bases. CDR3 amino acids: CASSSRNTIYF. CDR3 coding DNA: TGTGCCAGCAGCTCCCGAAACACCATATATTTT.

The chain recombines TRBV29-1 with TRBJ2-5; D unresolved. From germline, CDR1 is SQVTM and CDR2 ANQGSEA. The length of the CDR3 is 12 residues. V lost 5 bases to trimming and J lost 5 bases, with 12 bases between them. The CDR3: CSVTFPVETQYF. The CDR3 DNA sequence: TGCAGCGTTACCTTCCCGGTGGAGACCCAGTACTTC.

The V gene is TRBV29-1, the J gene TRBJ2-1, with 10 bases aligning to TRBD2. CDR1 is SQVTM and CDR2 is ANQGSEA in the germline V gene. This CDR3 region has 14 residues. With V trimmed by 7 bases and J by 5 bases, 8 bases remained unmatched. The CDR3 bases are TGCAGCGCTAAGCTAGCGGGAGTGAACAATGAGCAGTTCTTC. This codes for CSAKLAGVNNEQFF.

This clone was seen a single time. CDR3 region: CACWQQETQYF. The CDR3 bases are TGTGCCTGCTGGCAGCAAGAGACCCAGTACTTC. This rearrangement joins TRBV30 to TRBJ2-5, with D hard to call. Germline V gives CDR1 GTSNPN, CDR2 SVGIG (reference sequence). The CDR3 consists of 11 residues. V dropped 6 bases and J dropped 2 bases, with 7 bases sitting between them.

This clone was found a few times. The chain employs TRBV6-5 and TRBJ1-2; 7 bases line up with TRBD1. V dropped 5 bases and J dropped 6; count of bases not matched to a gene: 3. Germline V gene sequence: CDR1 MNHEY, CDR2 SVGAGI. The CDR3 is 12 residues long. The CDR3 is CASSKTGDGYTF. CDR3 DNA: TGTGCCAGCAGTAAAACAGGGGATGGCTACACCTTC.

V gene TRBV29-1 combines with J gene TRBJ2-5; unclear D gene. Deletions cut 4 bases from V and 9 bases from J, with 12 bases between. CDR3 size: 11 residues. Germline V gives CDR1 SQVTM, CDR2 ANQGSEA. The CDR3 region has the DNA TGCAGCGTTGGATCTCAGCAGGCCCAGTACTTC. Translating gives CSVGSQQAQYF.

For the CDR3, the DNA is TGTGCCAGTAGTATTGGACCCTACGAGCAGTACTTC. This encodes CASSIGPYEQYF. This chain uses TRBV19 with TRBJ2-7; D gene uncertain. V lost 3 bases and J lost 2, with 5 bases in between. Germline values: CDR1 LNHDA, CDR2 SQIVND (reference sequence). This CDR3 is built from 12 residues. Together with reference TRBV19 and TRBJ2-7, the CDR3 gives the full variable domain: DGGITQSPKYLFRKEGQNVTLSCEQNLNHDAMYWYRQDPGQGLRLIYYSQIVNDFQKGDIAEGYSVSREKKESFPLTVTSAQKNPTAFYLCASSIGPYEQYFGPGTRLTVT.

The chain combines TRBV5-1 with TRBJ2-1; TRBD2 matches 9 bases. The CDR3 extends over 15 amino acids. The V and J ends lost 4 bases and 10 bases, in that order; junction bases with no gene match: 12. CDR1 SGHRS and CDR2 YFSETQ come from the germline V gene. This chain's CDR3 is CASSAPGLAPQEQFF. The CDR3 coding sequence is TGCGCCAGCAGCGCGCCGGGACTAGCCCCCCAAGAGCAGTTCTTC.

V usage is TRBV6-6 and J usage is TRBJ1-5; D gene ambiguous. Per germline, CDR1 MNHNY and CDR2 SVGAGI (reference sequence). Trimming shortened V by 0 bases and J by 5 bases, and 2 bases separated the two germline ends. CDR3 length: 12 amino acids. The chain's CDR3 is CASSYSDQPQHF. The CDR3 DNA is TGTGCCAGCAGTTACTCAGATCAGCCCCAGCATTTT.

CDR3 amino acids: CASSERGGELGNTEAFF. The CDR3, as DNA: TGTGCCAGCAGTGAAAGGGGGGGCGAGTTAGGGAACACTGAAGCTTTCTTT. J is TRBJ1-1 and V is TRBV25-1; tentative D call: TRBD1 (6 bases). The V gene's germline CDR1 is MGHDK and CDR2 SYGVNS. V lost 2 bases to trimming and J lost 1 base, with 17 bases between them. The CDR3 contains 17 residues.

This clone was observed a single time. This chain connects TRBV5-1 to TRBJ2-7, with TRBD1 matching 7 bases. The CDR3 is 15 residues long. CDR1 is SGHRS, CDR2 YFSETQ, per germline. J lost 6 bases, V lost 0 bases, and 9 bases had no gene match. CDR3 DNA: TGCGCCAGCAGCTTGGGGTACAGGGGAAGCACCGAGCAGTACTTC. It codes for CASSLGYRGSTEQYF.

In DNA form, the CDR3 reads TGTGCCAGCAGCCCAACTGATGGCTACACCTTC. Its translation is CASSPTDGYTF. The chain combines TRBV7-2 with TRBJ1-2; D is unclear. Germline V gene lookup returns CDR1 SGHTA and CDR2 FQGNSA. V gave up 5 bases and J gave up 6 bases, with 7 bases separating them. This CDR3 is built from 11 residues. Full variable domain (missing parts from reference TRBV7-2 and TRBJ1-2): GAGVSQSPSNKVTEKGKDVELRCDPISGHTALYWYRQSLGQGLEFLIYFQGNSAPDKSGLPSDRFSAERTGGSVSTLTIQRTQQEDSAVYLCASSPTDGYTFGSGTRLTVV.

The CDR3 loop reads CASSEIGNTIYF. The CDR3, as DNA: TGTGCCAGCAGTGAAATCGGGAACACCATATATTTT. This rearrangement joins TRBV2 to TRBJ1-3; the D is unclear. The CDR3 extends over 12 amino acids. Germline lookup yields CDR1 SNHLY and CDR2 FYNNEI. Trimming pared 2 bases from V and 7 bases from J, leaving 6 bases between.

This clone was picked up a small number of times. The CDR3 sequence: CASSRGTEQYF. CDR3 sequence (DNA): TGTGCCAGCAGTAGGGGAACCGAGCAGTACTTC. The chain has TRBV6-5 and TRBJ2-7; D may be TRBD1 (5 bases). This CDR3 has 11 amino acids. Trimming took 5 bases from V and 6 from J, leaving 8 bases between them. Germline CDR1 reads MNHEY; CDR2 reads SVGAGI.